This T cell receptor (beta chain) was recovered during a study of T cell changes during pregnancy in multiple sclerosis. The method was immunoSEQ multiplex PCR; TCRdb's version includes in-frame clones alone and lacks a portion of them. The sample lists fewer than 85,000 clones, 90% to 95% occurring once. The CDR3 is made up of 15 amino acids. Germline CDR1 MNHNS, CDR2 SASEGT. V was clipped by 2 bases and J by 2 bases, with 13 bases between them. The chain joins TRBV6-1 to TRBJ2-7; no clear D gene. This clonotype was obtained from a female donor with multiple sclerosis, enrolled in a pregnancy study. Source: peripheral blood, taken in the second trimester of pregnancy. CDR3 sequence reads: CASSELNRFTYEQYF. CDR3 nucleotide sequence: TGTGCCAGCAGTGAATTGAATAGATTTACCTACGAGCAGTACTTC.